The sequence of this T cell receptor (beta chain) was determined in a study of beta chain features in type 1 diabetes. Turning to this clone: Its specificity is not known.

Overall study findings and caveats: Reads derived from cDNA could over-represent cells showing high TCR expression. Comparison showed that naive, central memory and Treg TCRB repertoires appeared more similar among patients than among healthy donors. Reduced insertions and increased deletions marked VDJ junctions in type 1 diabetes patients. Significant though moderate, a shortening of TCRB CDR3s appeared in all four CD4+ subsets of Type 1 diabetes patients.

Germline V gene data show CDR1 as SGHTA and CDR2 as FQGNSA. V lost 5 bases to trimming and J lost 1 base; unmatched junction nucleotides: 3. This CDR3 comprises 14 residues. Expressed TCRB transcripts were sequenced because the isolated RNA had all been reverse transcribed beforehand. The method was immunoSEQ multiplex PCR; TCRdb's version includes in-frame clones alone and lacks a portion of them. The table has fewer than 350,000 clones, about 15% seen once. The chain employs TRBV7-2 and TRBJ2-5, with TRBD2 matching over 8 bases. The TCR was taken from a man aged 18 to 35 with type 1 diabetes. Sequencing input: naive CD4+ T cells from blood. CDR3 sequence (DNA): TGTGCCAGCAGCCCGGGGGGGGCCCAAGAGACCCAGTACTTC. This encodes CASSPGGAQETQYF.